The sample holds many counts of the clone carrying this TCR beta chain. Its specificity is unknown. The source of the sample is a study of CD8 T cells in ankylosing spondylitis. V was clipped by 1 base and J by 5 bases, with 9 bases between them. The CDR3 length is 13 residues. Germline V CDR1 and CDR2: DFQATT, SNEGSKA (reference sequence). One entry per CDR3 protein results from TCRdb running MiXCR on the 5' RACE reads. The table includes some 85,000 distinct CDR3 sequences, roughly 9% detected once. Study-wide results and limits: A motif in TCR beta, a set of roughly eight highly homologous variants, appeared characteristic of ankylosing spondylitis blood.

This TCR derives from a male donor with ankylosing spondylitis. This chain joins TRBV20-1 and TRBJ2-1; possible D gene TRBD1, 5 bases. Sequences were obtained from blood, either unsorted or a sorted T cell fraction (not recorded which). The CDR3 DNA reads TGCAGTGCTAGAGGATTCAGGGACAATGAGCAGTTCTTC. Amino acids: CSARGFRDNEQFF.